This passage covers 28 T cell receptor beta chains from one sample sequenced in a study of cytomegalovirus exposure and HLA in healthy donors. PCR used 60 Vbeta primers and 13 Jbeta primers. Data came from immunoSEQ multiplex PCR; TCRdb stores just in-frame clones and leaves some out. This repertoire shows 220,000 or so clones, 60% to 80% found once; its top ten account for 1.8%. The specimen was PBMCs. These receptors all come from a woman younger than 45 in good health and CMV-seronegative.

The V and J genes are TRBV15 and TRBJ1-1; no firm D call. The V gene's germline CDR1 is LNHNV and CDR2 YYDKDF (reference sequence). This CDR3 has 18 residues. Trimming removed 0 bases at V and 11 bases at J, with 28 bases between. CDR3 loop: CATSRDSRASDPLLTAFF. In DNA form, the CDR3 reads TGTGCCACCAGCAGAGATTCGAGGGCGTCTGACCCCCTCCTGACTGCTTTCTTT.

This clone came up a few times. V gene TRBV6-5 combines with J gene TRBJ2-5, with D perhaps TRBD2 (6 bases). This CDR3 spans 15 amino acids. In germline, CDR1 is MNHEY, CDR2 SVGAGI. V lost 4 bases to trimming and J lost 0 bases, with 12 bases between them. In DNA form, the CDR3 reads TGTGCCAGCAGTTTCGGGAGCGGATACCAAGAGACCCAGTACTTC. This sequence encodes CASSFGSGYQETQYF.

This chain connects TRBV13 to TRBJ1-1; tentative D call: TRBD1 (5 bases). V was pared by 5 bases and J by 1 base, with 11 bases between. The CDR3 runs to 14 residues. Germline loops: CDR1 PRHDT, CDR2 FYEKMQ (reference sequence). The CDR3 loop reads CASSPREANTEAFF. In DNA, the CDR3 is TGTGCCAGCAGCCCCAGGGAAGCGAACACTGAAGCTTTCTTT.

J is TRBJ2-7 and V is TRBV6-1; a possible D gene is TRBD2 (7 bases). Germline V gives CDR1 MNHNS, CDR2 SASEGT. The CDR3 has 13 amino acids. The V end lost 8 bases, the J end lost 5 bases, and 16 bases lay between the germline ends. CDR3 sequence (DNA): TGTGCCAGCGTGACGGGGGGCATGGACGAGCAGTACTTC. It translates to CASVTGGMDEQYF.

This chain joins TRBV6-6 and TRBJ1-2; 9 bases match TRBD1. The CDR3 has 14 residues. The V gene end was trimmed by 6 bases and the J gene end by 5 bases; junction bases not matched to a gene: 7. Germline loops: CDR1 MNHNY, CDR2 SVGAGI (reference sequence). CDR3 loop: CASRKTGGGYGYTF. In DNA form, the CDR3 reads TGTGCCAGCAGAAAAACAGGGGGCGGTTATGGCTACACCTTC.

This clone turned up a few times. The V and J genes are TRBV5-1 and TRBJ1-2; tentatively, D is TRBD1 (6 bases). Germline loops: CDR1 SGHRS, CDR2 YFSETQ. The CDR3 is 15 amino acids. The V end lost 0 bases, the J end lost 6 bases, and 15 bases lay between the germline ends. The CDR3 DNA is TGCGCCAGCAGCTTGGCCCTGGGGGCGCTTAATGGCTACACCTTC. This gives the protein CASSLALGALNGYTF.

This clone was seen a handful of times. The gene calls are TRBV7-9 and TRBJ1-2, with D unclear. This CDR3 comprises 11 residues. Trimming left V 5 bases short and J 7 bases short, with 8 bases between. Germline V gene data show CDR1 as SEHNR and CDR2 as FQNEAQ (reference sequence). The chain's CDR3 is CASSLQRGYTF. The CDR3 bases are TGTGCCAGCAGCCTTCAGCGTGGCTACACCTTC.

This clone turned up a few times. The rearrangement links TRBV2 to TRBJ1-1; no clear D. Germline V CDR1 and CDR2: SNHLY, FYNNEI. V was pared by 7 bases and J by 0 bases, with 18 bases between. This CDR3 has 16 amino acids. The CDR3 nucleotides are TGTGCCAGCAAAGGCGGCCACGGCCGGCTGAACACTGAAGCTTTCTTT. This gives the protein CASKGGHGRLNTEAFF.

V is TRBV7-3 and J is TRBJ2-7; TRBD2 matches at 8 bases. This CDR3 is built from 15 residues. V lost 2 bases to trimming and J lost 1 base; unmatched junction nucleotides: 4. The germline CDR1 and CDR2 sequences are SGHTA and FQGTGA. CDR3 DNA sequence: TGTGCCAGCAGCTTAGCGGGGGGCTCTTCCTACGAGCAGTACTTC. Translating gives CASSLAGGSSYEQYF.

This clone showed up just a few times. The V call is TRBV11-2, the J call TRBJ2-7; D gene uncertain. Germline CDR1 is SGHAT and CDR2 is FQNNGV. The CDR3 is 13 residues long. Trimming removed 1 base at V and 6 bases at J, with 10 bases between. This chain's CDR3 is CASSLGLWAEQYF. The CDR3 DNA reads TGTGCCAGCAGCTTAGGTTTGTGGGCCGAGCAGTACTTC. Drawing the rest from reference TRBV11-2 and TRBJ2-7, the complete variable domain is EAGVAQSPRYKIIEKRQSVAFWCNPISGHATLYWYQQILGQGPKLLIQFQNNGVVDDSQLPKDRFSAERLKGVDSTLKIQPAKLEDSAVYLCASSLGLWAEQYFGPGTRLTVT.

This chain's CDR3 is CASSSLRGEQFF. CDR3 bases: TGTGCCAGCAGCTCCCTTCGGGGAGAGCAGTTCTTC. This chain uses TRBV7-3 with TRBJ2-1; a weak D match, TRBD2 (5 bases). The germline V and J ends were trimmed by 4 bases and 10 bases, with 11 bases remaining between them. The germline V gene has CDR1 SGHTA and CDR2 FQGTGA. The CDR3 is 12 amino acids. The full variable domain, in which reference TRBV7-3 and TRBJ2-1 provide the parts outside the CDR3, is GAGVSQTPSNKVTEKGKYVELRCDPISGHTALYWYRQSLGQGPEFLIYFQGTGAADDSGLPNDRFFAVRPEGSVSTLKIQRTERGDSAVYLCASSSLRGEQFFGPGTRLTVL.

The chain links TRBV30 to TRBJ2-5, with D maybe TRBD2 (6 bases). CDR1 GTSNPN and CDR2 SVGIG come from the germline V gene (reference sequence). The CDR3 has 14 residues. V was cut by 1 base and J by 5 bases, with 14 bases left in between. The CDR3 nucleotides are TGTGCCTGGAGTGGCGGGGCCCTCGGGGAGACCCAGTACTTC. Translating it yields CAWSGGALGETQYF.

The gene calls are TRBV5-4 and TRBJ2-1, with 7 bases that match TRBD1. With 4 bases clipped from V and 6 bases from J, the junction kept 4 bases outside the gene matches. The germline gives CDR1 SGHNT, CDR2 YYREEE (reference sequence). The CDR3 loop spans 13 amino acids. The CDR3: CASSPAGGNEQFF. The CDR3 bases are TGTGCCAGCAGCCCCGCAGGGGGCAATGAGCAGTTCTTC.

The chain uses TRBV7-2 and TRBJ2-2; 7 bases are shared with TRBD1. V lost 1 base and J lost 2; bases outside the gene matches: 1. Germline V gene lookup returns CDR1 SGHTA and CDR2 FQGNSA. The CDR3 has 15 residues. The CDR3 DNA reads as TGTGCCAGCAGCTTAGACAGGGGAAACACCGGGGAGCTGTTTTTT. This gives the protein CASSLDRGNTGELFF.

The rearrangement joins TRBV29-1 to TRBJ1-2; D not resolved. This CDR3 has 12 amino acids. The germline V gene has CDR1 SQVTM and CDR2 ANQGSEA. V lost 6 bases and J lost 8, with 16 bases in between. CDR3: CSVSFGGGGYTF. The CDR3 nucleotides are TGCAGCGTCAGCTTCGGAGGAGGGGGCTACACCTTC.

The chain combines TRBV9 with TRBJ2-3; perhaps TRBD1 as D (6 bases). Between the trimmed V and J ends, which lost 4 bases and 3 bases, there was a span of 12 bases. This CDR3 has 14 amino acids. In germline, CDR1 is SGDLS, CDR2 YYNGEE. The CDR3 loop reads CASSFRDRTDTQYF. In DNA, the CDR3 is TGTGCCAGCAGCTTCCGCGACAGGACAGATACGCAGTATTTT.

The CDR3: CASSLGGTGLYEQYF. The CDR3 DNA follows: TGTGCCAGCAGCTTGGGAGGGACAGGGCTCTACGAGCAGTACTTC. The chain uses TRBV7-9 and TRBJ2-7; 9 bases map to TRBD1. The CDR3 consists of 15 residues. J lost 3 bases, V lost 3 bases, and 6 bases had no gene match. Germline V gives CDR1 SEHNR, CDR2 FQNEAQ (reference sequence).

On this clone itself: An end of the junction differs from the germline gene, which may be a read error. The CDR3 loop reads CDSSYSGMYYGYTF. In nucleotides, the CDR3 is TGTGACAGCAGTTACTCGGGCATGTACTATGGCTACACCTTC. This chain connects TRBV6-5 to TRBJ1-2; D gene ambiguous. Germline CDR1 and CDR2: MNHEY and SVGAGI. CDR3 length: 14 residues.

Regarding this clone: One junction end does not reproduce the germline sequence, and a read error may be involved. The V call is TRBV7-3, the J call TRBJ2-1; no reliable D call. This CDR3 has 15 residues. CDR1 is SGHTA, CDR2 FQGTGA, per germline. CDR3 amino acids: CSSSLLQSSYNEQFF. The CDR3 coding sequence is TGTTCCAGCAGCTTGCTACAGAGCTCCTACAATGAGCAGTTCTTC.

Details on this clone: Other DNA sequences in the sample encode the same CDR3. The chain uses TRBV19 and TRBJ2-7; 10 bases are a match to TRBD1. This CDR3 is built from 14 residues. Germline V gene lookup returns CDR1 LNHDA and CDR2 SQIVND (reference sequence). With V trimmed by 6 bases and J by 5 bases, 7 bases remained unmatched. Here the CDR3 DNA reads TGTGCCAGTAGCCCGACAGGGGGCCGCGACGAGCAGTACTTC. This sequence encodes CASSPTGGRDEQYF.

As for this clone: This CDR3 is also generated by other DNA sequences in the sample. This rearrangement joins TRBV5-1 to TRBJ2-1; the match to TRBD2 covers 7 bases. Trimming took 0 bases from V and 3 from J; bases not matched to a gene: 3. Germline values: CDR1 SGHRS, CDR2 YFSETQ. The CDR3 extends over 15 amino acids. CDR3 nucleotide sequence: TGCGCCAGCAGCTTGGTGGGGGGGGGCTACAATGAGCAGTTCTTC. It is translated as CASSLVGGGYNEQFF.

The chain links TRBV10-3 to TRBJ1-2; 10 nucleotides line up with TRBD1. Germline CDR1 is ENHRY and CDR2 is SYGVKD. With 3 bases clipped from V and 1 base from J, the junction kept 11 bases outside the gene matches. The CDR3 length is 18 residues. Here the CDR3 reads CAISESPGQGSGNYGYTF. CDR3 nucleotide sequence: TGTGCCATCAGTGAATCTCCGGGACAGGGGTCGGGTAACTATGGCTACACCTTC.

The chain is built from TRBV9 and TRBJ1-2; D is perhaps TRBD1 (5 bases). The CDR3 spans 12 residues. V lost 6 bases, J lost 6 bases, and 12 bases lay in between. CDR1 and CDR2 from the germline V gene are SGDLS and YYNGEE. The CDR3: CASTDKGNGYTF. The DNA of the CDR3 is TGTGCCAGCACCGACAAGGGGAATGGCTACACCTTC.

The chain is built from TRBV14 and TRBJ1-2, with TRBD1 matching over 8 bases. CDR3 size: 15 residues. The V and J ends lost 4 bases and 8 bases, in that order; junction bases with no gene match: 12. Germline V CDR1 and CDR2: SGHDN, FVKESK. CDR3: CASSLRTGSFWGYTF. Written as DNA, the CDR3 is TGTGCCAGCAGCCTAAGGACAGGGTCCTTTTGGGGCTACACCTTC. Full variable domain (outside the CDR3, taken from reference TRBV14 and TRBJ1-2): EAGVTQFPSHSVIEKGQTVTLRCDPISGHDNLYWYRRVMGKEIKFLLHFVKESKQDESGMPNNRFLAERTGGTYSTLKVQPAELEDSGVYFCASSLRTGSFWGYTFGSGTRLTVV.

The rearrangement links TRBV18 to TRBJ2-1, with D possibly matching TRBD1 (6 bases). The CDR3 extends over 16 amino acids. Trimming stripped 6 bases from V and 2 bases from J, with 17 bases between. CDR1 KGHSH and CDR2 LQKENI come from the germline V gene. The CDR3 protein is CASSSIGGLTYNEQFF. In nucleotides, the CDR3 is TGTGCCAGCTCTTCCATTGGGGGCCTGACCTACAATGAGCAGTTCTTC. Supplemented by reference TRBV18 and TRBJ2-1, the full variable domain reads NAGVMQNPRHLVRRRGQEARLRCSPMKGHSHVYWYRQLPEEGLKFMVYLQKENIIDESGMPKERFSAEFPKEGPSILRIQQVVRGDSAAYFCASSSIGGLTYNEQFFGPGTRLTVL.

The sample holds a few counts of this clone. The chain joins TRBV5-4 to TRBJ2-3, with 10 bases identical to TRBD2. Germline trimming cut 4 bases from V and 6 bases from J; bases unmatched to any gene: 14. The CDR3 totals 17 residues. Germline-derived CDR1 and CDR2 are SGHNT and YYREEE (reference sequence). For the CDR3, the DNA is TGTGCCAGCAGCACCCTTTTAGCGGGGGGCGGTTCGGATACGCAGTATTTT. It encodes CASSTLLAGGGSDTQYF.

As regards this clone: Sequence at one end of the junction differs from germline and may be a read error. The chain combines TRBV5-6 with TRBJ1-1; 9 positions agree with TRBD1. Germline V gene data show CDR1 as SGHDT and CDR2 as YYEEEE. The CDR3 sequence is 13 residues long. CDR3 sequence reads: CDSSRDRDTEDFF. In nucleotides, the CDR3 is TGTGACAGCAGTCGGGACAGGGACACTGAAGATTTCTTT.

The genes are TRBV11-2 and TRBJ1-4; 7 positions match TRBD1. The CDR3 has 15 residues. The germline gives CDR1 SGHAT, CDR2 FQNNGV. With V trimmed by 3 bases and J by 4 bases, 5 bases remained unmatched. CDR3 sequence: CASSFRRGFNEKLFF. DNA of the CDR3: TGTGCCAGCAGCTTTCGCAGGGGGTTTAATGAAAAACTGTTTTTT.